These T cell receptor beta chains were read from a single sample in a study of preoperative IRX-2 immunotherapy in early breast cancer. Assay: immunoSEQ multiplex PCR; the TCRdb copy retains only in-frame clones and omits some. This sample has fewer than 8,000 clones, with around 82% found just once. Sample: tumor tissue, taken after IRX-2 immunotherapy. These receptors were obtained from a human donor with breast cancer. Each CDR3 is given with its conserved first and last residue. Each record gives: clone size, J gene, V gene, D gene, CDR3 DNA, CDR3 protein. The D gene is left open where the match is weak. A row's size may be missing; if present it is once, few, many or a size class.

abundance: -
j_gene: TRBJ1-1
v_gene: TRBV7-6
d_gene: -
CDR3nt: TGTGCCAGCAGCTTAGGACTACAGGGGAACACTGAAGCTTTCTTT
CDR3aa: CASSLGLQGNTEAFF

abundance: -
j_gene: TRBJ1-1
v_gene: TRBV18
d_gene: -
CDR3nt: TGTGCCAGCTCACCACCTTACAGGAATTCGGACACTGAAGCTTTCTTT
CDR3aa: CASSPPYRNSDTEAFF

abundance: -
j_gene: TRBJ1-2
v_gene: TRBV6-7
d_gene: TRBD1
CDR3nt: TGTGCCAGCAGTTTGACGTGGACAGGGGGGAACTATGGCTACACCTTC
CDR3aa: CASSLTWTGGNYGYTF

abundance: -
j_gene: TRBJ2-1
v_gene: TRBV6-4
d_gene: TRBD1
CDR3nt: TGTGCCAGCAGCCAGTCCCGGGACAGGAACAATGAGCAGTTCTTC
CDR3aa: CASSQSRDRNNEQFF

abundance: -
j_gene: TRBJ1-1
v_gene: TRBV6-8
d_gene: TRBD1
CDR3nt: TGTGCCAGCAGTTACCCTGGACAGGGAGGGCTAGCATTGAAAGCTTTCTTT
CDR3aa: CASSYPGQGGLALKAFF

abundance: -
j_gene: TRBJ2-6
v_gene: TRBV5-1
d_gene: -
CDR3nt: TGCGCCAGCAGCGCACCCCAAGGATCTCCTGGGGCCAACGTCCTGACTTTC
CDR3aa: CASSAPQGSPGANVLTF

abundance: -
j_gene: TRBJ1-2
v_gene: TRBV6-8
d_gene: TRBD1
CDR3nt: TGTGCCAGCAGTCAGAGGACAGGGGGGGTTTACTCGAACTATGGCTACACCTTC
CDR3aa: CASSQRTGGVYSNYGYTF

abundance: large
j_gene: TRBJ2-3
v_gene: TRBV11-3
d_gene: TRBD2
CDR3nt: TGTGCCAGCAGCTTGAGAAGAGCGGGGGGTTACACAGATACGCAGTATTTT
CDR3aa: CASSLRRAGGYTDTQYF

abundance: medium-sized
j_gene: TRBJ2-3
v_gene: TRBV12-5
d_gene: -
CDR3nt: TGTGCCAGTAGCCGGGACCCAACAGTCGATACGCAGTATTTT
CDR3aa: CASSRDPTVDTQYF

abundance: -
j_gene: TRBJ1-6
v_gene: TRBV1
d_gene: -
CDR3nt: TGCGCCAGCAGCCCGTGGGACAATCAGAATTCACCCCTCCACTTT
CDR3aa: CASSPWDNQNSPLHF

abundance: -
j_gene: TRBJ2-5
v_gene: TRBV6-8
d_gene: TRBD1
CDR3nt: TGTGCCAGCAGGCGTGGACAGGAAAACCAAGAGACCCAGTACTTC
CDR3aa: CASRRGQENQETQYF

abundance: few
j_gene: TRBJ1-4
v_gene: TRBV19
d_gene: TRBD1
CDR3nt: TGTGCCAGTAGTGGGGAACCCAATCAGGGGGCAACTAATGAAAAACTGTTTTTT
CDR3aa: CASSGEPNQGATNEKLFF

abundance: -
j_gene: TRBJ1-1
v_gene: TRBV6-8
d_gene: -
CDR3nt: TGTGCCAGCAGCCTCCGGGACTCGCACACTGAAGCTTTCTTT
CDR3aa: CASSLRDSHTEAFF

abundance: -
j_gene: TRBJ2-7
v_gene: TRBV6-8
d_gene: -
CDR3nt: TGTGCCAGTACCAGCAGGGAAAGCTCCTACGAGCAGTACTTC
CDR3aa: CASTSRESSYEQYF

abundance: -
j_gene: TRBJ2-7
v_gene: TRBV18
d_gene: -
CDR3nt: TGTGCCAGCTCACCACTTAACCCAAACTACGAGCAGTACTTC
CDR3aa: CASSPLNPNYEQYF

abundance: -
j_gene: TRBJ2-7
v_gene: TRBV7-8
d_gene: -
CDR3nt: TGTGCCAGCAGCCTTTCCTTTTATTACGAGCAGTACTTC
CDR3aa: CASSLSFYYEQYF

abundance: -
j_gene: TRBJ2-3
v_gene: TRBV15
d_gene: TRBD2
CDR3nt: TGTGCCACCAGCAGATACGAGGCGGGGGGAGGGGATACGCAGTATTTT
CDR3aa: CATSRYEAGGGDTQYF

abundance: -
j_gene: TRBJ2-5
v_gene: TRBV7-7
d_gene: -
CDR3nt: TGTGCCAGCAGCTTGAGGGGGGGACCCACGGGGACCCAGTACTTC
CDR3aa: CASSLRGGPTGTQYF

abundance: once
j_gene: TRBJ2-7
v_gene: TRBV7-7
d_gene: TRBD1
CDR3nt: TGTGCCAGCAGCTTAACCCCGGGACAGTCCTACGAGCAGTACTTC
CDR3aa: CASSLTPGQSYEQYF

abundance: -
j_gene: TRBJ1-5
v_gene: TRBV6-8
d_gene: -
CDR3nt: TGTGCCAGCAGTTCCACGGACAATCATTCCAATCAGCCCCAGCATTTT
CDR3aa: CASSSTDNHSNQPQHF

abundance: -
j_gene: TRBJ1-5
v_gene: TRBV1
d_gene: -
CDR3nt: TGCGCCAGCAGCTTAAGAAACAATCAGCCCCAGCATTTT
CDR3aa: CASSLRNNQPQHF

abundance: once
j_gene: TRBJ2-1
v_gene: TRBV18
d_gene: TRBD2
CDR3nt: TGTGCCAGCTCACCCAGCGGGGGGAAAAACAATGAGCAGTTCTTC
CDR3aa: CASSPSGGKNNEQFF